This T cell receptor beta chain was sequenced for a study of blood T cell repertoires in COVID-19. Study overall: PBMCs, B-cell-depleted T cells, or T cells were the source of the cDNA or gDNA that made up the material.

Participants spanned ages about 18 to 90 years and resided in about 25 US areas. Symptom resolution, clearance, or two negative PCRs marked the recovered donors of Cohort 3. V lost 1 base, J lost 4 bases, and 4 bases stayed unmatched. The CDR3 has 15 residues. Germline V lookup: CDR1 MGHRA, CDR2 YSYEKL. TCRdb's table, derived via immunoSEQ multiplex PCR, lists solely in-frame clones and lacks some. The sample consists of approximately 300,000 clones, 86% of them appearing once. Source material: PBMCs or T cells enriched from blood (not recorded which). The rearrangement joins TRBV4-1 to TRBJ1-1; 9 positions agree with TRBD1. This receptor was taken from a man younger than 40 who had recovered from COVID-19. The CDR3 sequence: CASSQGQGGITEAFF. As DNA, the CDR3 is TGCGCCAGCAGCCAAGGACAGGGGGGTATCACTGAAGCTTTCTTT.